This paragraph covers one T cell receptor (beta chain) sequence. The data originate from a study of blood T cells in healthy people across ages. The CDR3 sequence is 14 residues long. With 3 bases removed from V and 4 bases from J, the gap between germline ends came to 12 bases. Germline V lookup: CDR1 MNHNS, CDR2 SASEGT. Through a sample-barcoded 5' primer and a J-beta primer mix, a second PCR was run for about 6 to 11 cycles. MiXCR, run by TCRdb on the 5' RACE reads, gives a single entry per CDR3 protein. The table shows roughly 1,800,000 distinct CDR3 sequences, with 40% to 55% occurring only once.

Sequenced: blood. The sequence was collected from a woman aged 40-49 years in good health. The chain uses TRBV6-1 and TRBJ1-2; D not resolved. The CDR3 DNA follows: TGTGCCAGCAGTGAGTCCTGGATCGGCTATGGCTACACCTTC. As protein: CASSESWIGYGYTF.